Each of the 9 T cell receptor beta chains below was sequenced from the same sample in a study of cytomegalovirus exposure and HLA in healthy donors. Use of 60 Vbeta and 13 Jbeta primers characterized the PCR. The data were produced by immunoSEQ multiplex PCR, yet TCRdb's version contains in-frame clones alone and is incomplete. The sample yields 180,000 or so clones, around 78% seen once. Sequencing was performed on PBMCs. The origin of the receptors is a woman in her 30s in good health and CMV-seropositive.

This clone occurred a few times. The chain couples TRBV5-1 to TRBJ1-2; D unclear. The CDR3 contains 14 residues. Germline V gene lookup returns CDR1 SGHRS and CDR2 YFSETQ. Between the trimmed V and J ends, which lost 0 bases and 0 bases, there was a span of 6 bases. CDR3 loop: CASSLGAPNYGYTF. The DNA for the CDR3 is TGCGCCAGCAGCTTGGGGGCTCCTAACTATGGCTACACCTTC.

V usage is TRBV7-2 and J usage is TRBJ2-1; TRBD2 matches 8 bases. The CDR3 runs 14 residues. The ends lost 3 bases at V and 3 bases at J; junction bases unmatched: 1. Germline V gene data show CDR1 as SGHTA and CDR2 as FQGNSA. CDR3 DNA sequence: TGTGCCAGCAGCTTGAGCGGGAGCTACAATGAGCAGTTCTTC. Its translation: CASSLSGSYNEQFF.

CDR3 region: CASSLRQGRTYNEQFF. The DNA of the CDR3 is TGTGCCAGCAGCTTACGGCAGGGGCGTACCTACAATGAGCAGTTCTTC. This chain connects TRBV11-2 to TRBJ2-1; D might be TRBD1 (6 bases). V lost 2 bases and J lost 2, with 13 bases in between. The CDR3 is 16 residues long. The V gene's germline CDR1 is SGHAT and CDR2 FQNNGV.

The V and J genes are TRBV27 and TRBJ2-1; 14 bases are shared with TRBD2. From germline, CDR1 is MNHEY and CDR2 SMNVEV (reference sequence). J was trimmed by 5 bases and V by 4 bases; bases with no gene match: 7. The CDR3 spans 17 residues. The CDR3 coding sequence is TGTGCCAGCAGTTGGACTAGCGGGAGGAACCCTAACAATGAGCAGTTCTTC. Its translation is CASSWTSGRNPNNEQFF.

J is TRBJ1-4 and V is TRBV5-1; D is possibly TRBD1 (5 bases). The CDR3 is made up of 13 amino acids. Looked up from germline, CDR1 is SGHRS and CDR2 is YFSETQ. V lost 7 bases to trimming and J lost 5 bases, with 12 bases between them. In DNA form, the CDR3 reads TGCGCCAGCTCCAGGGAGGTGAATGAAAAACTGTTTTTT. Amino acids: CASSREVNEKLFF.

The V and J genes are TRBV4-1 and TRBJ1-5; 8 bases match TRBD1. Germline V gives CDR1 MGHRA, CDR2 YSYEKL. Unmatched junction bases numbered 1, after V lost 4 bases and J lost 2 bases. CDR3 length: 14 amino acids. In nucleotides, the CDR3 is TGCGCCAGCAGCCGGACAGGGCGCAATCAGCCCCAGCATTTT. Its translation: CASSRTGRNQPQHF.

This chain links TRBV10-3 with TRBJ1-1; D is uncertain. CDR1 and CDR2 from the germline V gene are ENHRY and SYGVKD. V lost 6 bases to trimming and J lost 0 bases, with 14 bases between them. The CDR3 consists of 15 residues. CDR3 DNA sequence: TGTGCCATCAGGGCCGACACGGCTCTGAACACTGAAGCTTTCTTT. Its translation: CAIRADTALNTEAFF.

This clone has just a few counts. V gene TRBV28 combines with J gene TRBJ1-5; D remains unclear. Germline assignment: CDR1 MDHEN and CDR2 SYDVKM. V lost 3 bases and J 1 base, leaving 13 bases between the germline ends. The CDR3 is 16 residues long. The CDR3: CASSFPAYGSNQPQHF. The CDR3 nucleotides are TGTGCCAGCAGTTTTCCCGCGTACGGGAGCAATCAGCCCCAGCATTTT.

The V and J genes are TRBV6-5 and TRBJ1-2; tentative D call: TRBD1 (5 bases). Looked up from germline, CDR1 is MNHEY and CDR2 is SVGAGI. The V and J ends lost 2 bases and 7 bases respectively, with 11 bases between them. The CDR3 has 13 residues. The CDR3 DNA sequence: TGTGCCAGCAGTTACATGGGGCAAGTTGGCTACACCTTC. It codes for CASSYMGQVGYTF.